This T cell receptor beta chain was sequenced for a study of blood T cell repertoires in COVID-19. Germline V lookup: CDR1 MNHEY, CDR2 SVGAGI. The V and J ends lost 7 bases and 1 base, in that order; junction bases with no gene match: 3. There are 15 residues in the CDR3. Sequencing was performed with immunoSEQ multiplex PCR; in TCRdb, only in-frame clones are kept and a portion is missing. This table holds 200,000 to 250,000 clones, 85% to 90% found once. This TCR derives from a middle-aged man with COVID-19, enrolled during active disease. The sample taken for sequencing was peripheral blood. V usage is TRBV6-5 and J usage is TRBJ2-1; 11 nucleotides match TRBD2. CDR3 region: CASTRLAGSYNEQFF. The CDR3 nucleotides read TGTGCCAGCACCAGACTAGCGGGGTCCTACAATGAGCAGTTCTTC.